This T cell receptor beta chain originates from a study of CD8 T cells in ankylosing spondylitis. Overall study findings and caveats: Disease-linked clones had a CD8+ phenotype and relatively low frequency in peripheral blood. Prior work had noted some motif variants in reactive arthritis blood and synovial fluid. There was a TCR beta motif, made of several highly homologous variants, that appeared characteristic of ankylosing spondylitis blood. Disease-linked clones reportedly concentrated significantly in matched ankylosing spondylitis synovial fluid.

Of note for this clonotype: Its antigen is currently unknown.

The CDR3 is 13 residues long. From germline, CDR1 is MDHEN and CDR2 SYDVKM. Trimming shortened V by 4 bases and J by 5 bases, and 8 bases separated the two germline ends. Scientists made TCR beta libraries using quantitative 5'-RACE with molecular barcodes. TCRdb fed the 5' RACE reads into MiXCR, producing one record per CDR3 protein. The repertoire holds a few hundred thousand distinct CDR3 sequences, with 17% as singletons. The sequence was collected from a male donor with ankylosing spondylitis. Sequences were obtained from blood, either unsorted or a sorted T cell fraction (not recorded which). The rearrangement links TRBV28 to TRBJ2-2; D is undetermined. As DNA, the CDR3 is TGTGCCAGCAGTTCTCCTGTTACCGGGGAGCTGTTTTTT. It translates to CASSSPVTGELFF.